The rows below give T cell receptor beta chains drawn from one sample of a study of shared clonotypes between healthy human individuals. Using immunoSEQ multiplex PCR, the repertoire was profiled, and TCRdb retains in-frame clones only, with some absent. Among roughly 2.6 million clones listed, over 85% were seen once. The sample taken for sequencing was naive CD4+ T cells sorted from blood. These receptors were taken from a man aged 18 to 35 in good health. CDR3s include the opening cysteine and the closing phenylalanine or tryptophan. A D gene is named only where the DNA matches it firmly. Size is omitted from some rows. Given values are once, few, many or a class for expanded clones.

. TRBJ1-5 . TRBV4-3 TGCGCCAGCAGCCAAGAATCGGGTTATAGACAGCCCCAGCATTTT CASSQESGYRQPQHF
. TRBJ1-3 . TRBV19 TGTGCCAGTAGAGTAGGAAACACCATATATTTT CASRVGNTIYF
. TRBJ1-5 . TRBV19 TGTGCCAGTAGTATAGATCAGACGGGACCCCAGCATTTT CASSIDQTGPQHF
. TRBJ1-1 TRBD1 TRBV18 TGTGCCAGCTCGGACGGGACAGGGAGGGCTGAAGCTTTCTTT CASSDGTGRAEAFF
. TRBJ2-1 . TRBV5-1 TGCGCCAGCAGCTGGGGCTGGCCGGGATCAAGCTCCTACAATGAGCAGTTCTTC CASSWGWPGSSSYNEQFF
. TRBJ1-4 . TRBV5-1 TGCGCCAGCAGGCATAAAGGGGCGCCGGATGAAAAACTGTTTTTT CASRHKGAPDEKLFF
. TRBJ2-3 . TRBV6-4 TGTGCCAGCAGACGTGGGAGCACAGATACGCAGTATTTT CASRRGSTDTQYF
. TRBJ1-1 . TRBV5-1 TGCGCCAGCAGCTTTAACACTGAAGCTTTCTTT CASSFNTEAFF
. TRBJ2-7 TRBD1 TRBV5-6 TGTGCCAGCAGCTTAGGACAGGGAATCGAGCAGTACTTC CASSLGQGIEQYF
. TRBJ2-7 TRBD2 TRBV10-3 TGTGCCATCAGTGATCAGGCTAGCGGGAACTACGAGCAGTACTTC CAISDQASGNYEQYF
. TRBJ1-2 . TRBV7-9 TGTGCCAGCAGCTTGGACCGGGGTGAATATGGCTACACCTTC CASSLDRGEYGYTF
. TRBJ2-7 . TRBV9 TGTGCCAGCAGCATCACCGGGACCTCCTACGAGCAGTACTTC CASSITGTSYEQYF
. TRBJ1-1 . TRBV4-3 TGCGCCAGCAGCCAAGAGAGGGGAAAGGAAGCTTTCTTT CASSQERGKEAFF
. TRBJ2-7 . TRBV29-1 TGCAGCGTTGTCGGATCCTACGAGCAGTACTTC CSVVGSYEQYF
. TRBJ2-3 . TRBV4-1 TGCGCCAGCAGCCAAGATGTAGTGGGAGGAGGCACAGATACGCAGTATTTT CASSQDVVGGGTDTQYF
. TRBJ2-7 TRBD1 TRBV9 TGTGCCAGCAGCGTAGGATTGACAGGGGAATTCTACGAGCAGTACTTC CASSVGLTGEFYEQYF
once TRBJ1-4 . TRBV5-1 TGCGCCAGCAGCCTTGGACAATCAGAGGAAAAACTGTTTTTT CASSLGQSEEKLFF
. TRBJ2-1 . TRBV4-3 TGCGCCAGCAGCCAAGAAAAGGGTAACTCCTACAATGAGCAGTTCTTC CASSQEKGNSYNEQFF
. TRBJ2-3 TRBD1 TRBV4-3 TGCGCCAGCAGCCTCGCAGGGGGAACTAGCACAGATACGCAGTATTTT CASSLAGGTSTDTQYF
. TRBJ2-7 . TRBV5-1 TGCGCCAGCAGCCCGTCACAGGGTTTGTCCTACGAGCAGTACTTC CASSPSQGLSYEQYF
. TRBJ2-3 . TRBV10-3 TGTGCCATCAGCGGGGATCGACGAGCAGATACGCAGTATTTT CAISGDRRADTQYF
. TRBJ1-4 TRBD1 TRBV7-8 TGTGCCAGCAGCCTCGGACAGGCCGGTGGGGTAAATGAAAAACTGTTTTTT CASSLGQAGGVNEKLFF
. TRBJ2-1 TRBD1 TRBV30 TGTGCCCTCGACAGGGGTACCTACAATGAGCAGTTCTTC CALDRGTYNEQFF
. TRBJ2-1 . TRBV30 TGTGCCTGGAGCGAGGGCCCGGGGACGTTCTTC CAWSEGPGTFF
. TRBJ1-2 . TRBV7-2 TGTGCCAGCAGCTTAGTTGGGCTTGGGGGGGCGCGTGGCTACACCTTC CASSLVGLGGARGYTF
. TRBJ2-1 . TRBV5-1 TGCGCCAGCAGCTTGTGGGTCAATGAGCAGTTCTTC CASSLWVNEQFF
. TRBJ1-6 . TRBV6-5 TGTGCCAGTCGGAAGTATTCCTCCTATAATTCACCCCTCCACTTT CASRKYSSYNSPLHF
. TRBJ1-1 . TRBV5-1 TGCGCCAGCAGCTTGGATCTGCTGAACACTGAAGCTTTCTTT CASSLDLLNTEAFF
. TRBJ2-1 TRBD2 TRBV28 TGTGCCAGCAGGCCGACTAGCGGAACCTACAATGAGCAGTTCTTC CASRPTSGTYNEQFF
once TRBJ2-7 TRBD1 TRBV5-1 TGCGCCAGCAGCTTGCTCGGGACAGCTCGGAACGAGCAGTACTTC CASSLLGTARNEQYF
. TRBJ1-1 . TRBV7-2 TGTGCCAGCAGCTTAGAGGGACTAACAGGCACTGAAGCTTTCTTT CASSLEGLTGTEAFF
. TRBJ2-2 . TRBV6-6 TGTGCCAGCAGTTACTCGGGGCAGAACACCGGGGAGCTGTTTTTT CASSYSGQNTGELFF
once TRBJ2-5 TRBD1 TRBV2 TGTGCCAGCAATGACAGGGTTTCGGGCGAATACTTC CASNDRVSGEYF
. TRBJ2-3 . TRBV9 TGTGCCAGCAGCGTAGTCGGGGGCGTGGATACGCAGTATTTT CASSVVGGVDTQYF
few TRBJ1-6 . TRBV9 TGTGCCAGCAGCGAGGGATCCGGCTATAATTCACCCCTCCACTTT CASSEGSGYNSPLHF